The rows below give T cell receptor beta chains drawn from one sample of a study of blood T cell repertoires in COVID-19. Measured with immunoSEQ multiplex PCR; TCRdb has only the in-frame clones, and not every one. The sample has 150,000 to 200,000 clones, over 70% seen once. The sample consisted of peripheral blood. These receptors were taken from a man in his sixties with active or convalescent COVID-19. CDR3s include the opening cysteine and the closing phenylalanine or tryptophan. A D gene is named only where the DNA matches it firmly. Expanded clones are given a class, and other clones once, few, many or no size at all.

CDR3aa,CDR3nt,d_gene,v_gene,abundance,j_gene
CASSIGAGGTSGNIQETQYF,TGTGCCAGTAGTATAGGGGCAGGGGGGACTAGCGGGAATATCCAAGAGACCCAGTACTTC,TRBD2,TRBV19,-,TRBJ2-5
CASSLSGAGRYEQYF,TGTGCCAGCAGTTTAAGTGGGGCAGGGAGGTACGAGCAGTACTTC,-,TRBV28,-,TRBJ2-7
CASSIAGQGTEAFF,TGTGCCAGCAGCATCGCGGGACAGGGGACTGAAGCTTTCTTT,TRBD1,TRBV7-9,-,TRBJ1-1
CASSIRGRRETQYF,TGTGCCAGCAGTATCAGGGGGCGCCGAGAGACCCAGTACTTC,TRBD1,TRBV3-1/TRBV3-2,-,TRBJ2-5
CASSEVAGGSGEQYF,TGTGCCAGCAGTGAAGTAGCGGGAGGGTCGGGCGAGCAGTACTTC,TRBD2,TRBV2,-,TRBJ2-7
CASSPRDYHIYEQYF,TGTGCCAGCAGCCCCCGGGACTACCATATCTACGAGCAGTACTTC,TRBD2,TRBV7-2,-,TRBJ2-7
CASSPGHYNTEAFF,TGTGCCAGCAGCCCGGGACACTATAACACTGAAGCTTTCTTT,-,TRBV3-1/TRBV3-2,-,TRBJ1-1
CAISAGQGAKEQYF,TGTGCCATCAGTGCGGGACAGGGGGCCAAGGAGCAGTACTTC,TRBD1,TRBV10-3,-,TRBJ2-7
CASSPHPGRRTDTQYF,TGTGCCAGCAGCCCGCACCCAGGCAGGCGCACAGATACGCAGTATTTT,-,TRBV5-8,-,TRBJ2-3
CASSQGQVTDTQYF,TGTGCCAGCAGCCAGGGACAGGTCACAGATACGCAGTATTTT,TRBD1,TRBV7-9,-,TRBJ2-3
CASSPLLARGAKNIQYF,TGTGCCAGCAGCCCGCTGCTAGCCAGGGGAGCCAAAAACATTCAGTACTTC,-,TRBV4-2,many,TRBJ2-4
CASSQGLTSSYNEQFF,TGTGCCAGCAGCCAAGGACTCACAAGCTCCTACAATGAGCAGTTCTTC,-,TRBV3-1/TRBV3-2,-,TRBJ2-1
CSVASLAGADTQYF,TGCAGCGTTGCAAGCTTAGCGGGAGCAGATACGCAGTATTTT,TRBD2,TRBV29-1,-,TRBJ2-3
CASSRGTGGPTEAFF,TGTGCCAGTAGTAGGGGGACAGGGGGACCCACTGAAGCTTTCTTT,TRBD1,TRBV19,-,TRBJ1-1
CASSVGDEQFF,TGTGCCAGCAGCGTAGGAGATGAGCAGTTCTTC,-,TRBV9,-,TRBJ2-1
CASSLSFAGRGNEKLFF,TGTGCCAGCAGTTTATCCTTTGCCGGGAGGGGGAATGAAAAACTGTTTTTT,-,TRBV27,-,TRBJ1-4
CASDITATVGNQPQHF,TGTGCCAGCGACATTACGGCGACAGTAGGCAATCAGCCCCAGCATTTT,-,TRBV28,few,TRBJ1-5
CATSRSVSYEQYF,TGTGCCACCAGCAGGAGCGTTTCCTACGAGCAGTACTTC,-,TRBV15,-,TRBJ2-7
CASSQVVGGPSGDTQYF,TGTGCCAGCAGCCAAGTCGTGGGAGGGCCATCGGGGGATACGCAGTATTTT,TRBD2,TRBV3-1/TRBV3-2,-,TRBJ2-3
CASSPTGVGPPSPLHF,TGTGCCAGCTCACCCACAGGGGTGGGTCCCCCTTCACCCCTCCACTTT,TRBD1,TRBV18,-,TRBJ1-6
CASSLSAKRTPYEQYF,TGTGCCAGCAGCTTATCGGCAAAGCGGACCCCCTACGAGCAGTACTTC,-,TRBV7-2,-,TRBJ2-7
CASSPPSGLGKYNEQFF,TGTGCCAGCAGCCCACCGTCGGGACTAGGAAAATACAATGAGCAGTTCTTC,TRBD2,TRBV27,-,TRBJ2-1
CASSMEQGVKLTTEAFF,TGTGCCAGTAGTATGGAGCAGGGCGTCAAGTTGACCACTGAAGCTTTCTTT,-,TRBV19,-,TRBJ1-1
CASSPGGLREGGYTF,TGTGCCAGCAGTCCGGGGGGACTTCGGGAAGGTGGCTACACCTTC,-,TRBV21-1,-,TRBJ1-2
CSVAGYVTDTQYF,TGCAGCGTTGCAGGGTACGTCACAGATACGCAGTATTTT,-,TRBV29-1,-,TRBJ2-3
CASSSGQGPQETQYF,TGCGCCAGCAGCTCGGGACAGGGCCCCCAAGAGACCCAGTACTTC,TRBD1,TRBV5-1,many,TRBJ2-5
CASSLIGQGVAYGYTF,TGTGCCAGCAGTTTAATAGGACAGGGTGTCGCCTATGGCTACACCTTC,TRBD1,TRBV27,-,TRBJ1-2
CASSRTGETEAFF,TGTGCCAGCAGCCGGACCGGGGAGACTGAAGCTTTCTTT,-,TRBV9,-,TRBJ1-1
CASSNRLPLYNEQFF,TGTGCCAGCAGCAACCGACTGCCCCTCTACAATGAGCAGTTCTTC,-,TRBV5-6,-,TRBJ2-1
CASSSGGQPQHF,TGTGCCAGCAGTTCCGGGGGACAGCCCCAGCATTTT,-,TRBV28,-,TRBJ1-5
CASSLDLYNEQFF,TGTGCCAGCAGCTTAGATCTTTACAATGAGCAGTTCTTC,-,TRBV11-2,few,TRBJ2-1
CASSQVGTSGYNEQFF,TGTGCCAGCAGCCAAGTTGGGACTAGCGGTTACAATGAGCAGTTCTTC,TRBD2,TRBV4-2,once,TRBJ2-1
CASSLSSLLQETQYF,TGTGCCAGCAGCTTAAGCTCGCTCCTCCAAGAGACCCAGTACTTC,-,TRBV7-2,-,TRBJ2-5
CASSDRGYQPQHF,TGTGCCAGCAGTGACAGGGGGTATCAGCCCCAGCATTTT,TRBD1,TRBV3-1/TRBV3-2,-,TRBJ1-5
CASVLFSGSVEQYF,TGTGCCAGTGTACTATTTAGCGGGAGCGTCGAGCAGTACTTC,TRBD2,TRBV2,few,TRBJ2-7
CASSSDSRTTDTQYF,TGCGCCAGCAGTTCGGACTCCCGGACGACAGATACGCAGTATTTT,-,TRBV4-3,-,TRBJ2-3
CASSLADSNSPLHF,TGCGCCAGCAGCTTGGCCGACAGCAATTCACCCCTCCACTTT,-,TRBV5-1,-,TRBJ1-6
CASSLRVVKSGANVLTF,TGTGCCAGCAGCCTCAGGGTAGTGAAATCTGGGGCCAACGTCCTGACTTTC,-,TRBV5-6,-,TRBJ2-6
CASSQEQGNYGYTF,TGCGCCAGCAGCCAAGAACAGGGCAACTATGGCTACACCTTC,-,TRBV4-3,-,TRBJ1-2
CASSPDRGRRTEAFF,TGTGCCAGCAGCCCGGACAGGGGGCGCCGAACTGAAGCTTTCTTT,TRBD1,TRBV5-5,-,TRBJ1-1
CASSYRVGTRDHEQYF,TGTGCCAGCAGTTACCGTGTCGGGACACGGGACCACGAGCAGTACTTC,-,TRBV6-5,-,TRBJ2-7
CASTPGGVYEQYF,TGTGCCAGCACCCCCGGGGGAGTTTACGAGCAGTACTTC,-,TRBV28,-,TRBJ2-7
CASSLGRGRDNEQFF,TGTGCCAGCAGCTTAGGGAGGGGCAGGGACAATGAGCAGTTCTTC,-,TRBV11-1,-,TRBJ2-1
CASSPRGINEQFF,TGTGCCAGCAGCCCCCGAGGCATCAATGAGCAGTTCTTC,-,TRBV7-2,-,TRBJ2-1
CASSSWRTSSYNEQFF,TGTGCCAGCAGTTCTTGGAGGACTAGCTCCTACAATGAGCAGTTCTTC,TRBD2,TRBV6-2/TRBV6-3,-,TRBJ2-1
CASSAQQHNTEAFF,TGTGCCAGCAGCGCACAGCAACATAACACTGAAGCTTTCTTT,-,TRBV5-4,-,TRBJ1-1
CASSFAGQSGYTF,TGTGCCAGCAGCTTTGCGGGGCAGAGTGGCTACACCTTC,-,TRBV7-9,once,TRBJ1-2
CASSGGPGPLFGYTF,TGTGCCAGCAGCGGGGGGCCGGGGCCCCTATTCGGCTACACCTTC,-,TRBV6-5,-,TRBJ1-2
CASSFREIGELFF,TGTGCCAGCAGCTTTAGGGAGATCGGGGAGCTGTTTTTT,-,TRBV28,-,TRBJ2-2
CASSLDSGRTTGEQYF,TGCGCCAGCAGCCTCGATAGCGGGAGGACGACTGGCGAGCAGTACTTC,TRBD2,TRBV4-3,-,TRBJ2-7